What follows is one T cell receptor (beta chain) and its context. As yet, its antigen is unknown. This record belongs to a study of OX40 agonist ivuxolimab in advanced cancers. Overall study results and limits: Expanded clones were, on average, more numerous in CD8+ T cells than in CD4+. Those patients achieving a partial response at 0.1-3.0 mg/kg showed among the lowest clonal expansion.

Here immunoSEQ multiplex PCR was the method, and the copy in TCRdb shows in-frame clones only, minus some. This table holds 55,000 to 90,000 clones, approximately 80% found once. V was pared by 0 bases and J by 1 base, with 5 bases of the junction left unmatched. CDR1 is SGHNT, CDR2 YENEEA, per germline. The CDR3 runs to 16 residues. The input for sequencing was CD4+ or CD8+ T cells sorted from blood, taken in a trial of the OX40 agonist ivuxolimab. The J gene is TRBJ1-2, the V gene TRBV11-3; 7 nucleotides match TRBD1. The receptor was isolated from an adult with an advanced solid tumor such as melanoma, head and neck, liver or kidney cancer. CDR3 in amino acids: CASSLERQGGNYGYTF. CDR3 sequence (DNA): TGTGCCAGCAGCTTAGAACGACAGGGAGGTAACTATGGCTACACCTTC.